These 14 T cell receptor beta chains originate from one sample sequenced in a study of vaccination effects on CD4 cells after COVID-19. Which antigens these TCRs recognize remains unknown. Prior to sequencing, the ViraFEST assay stimulated PBMC with viral peptide pools, which expanded the antigen-specific CD4+ T cells. Culturing for roughly 9 days preceded CD4+ T cell isolation. Of the BNT162b2 and mRNA-1273 vaccines, participants received two doses of one or the other. Clones were sequenced by immunoSEQ multiplex PCR, and TCRdb holds only the in-frame ones, with some missing. The sample gives 24,000 or so clones, around 63% of which show up once; 8.2% is in the top ten. The specimen comprised CD4+ T cells from PBMCs cultured with SARS-CoV-2 spike peptides, sampled after COVID-19 vaccination. These receptors originate from a human donor who received a COVID-19 vaccine.

The CDR3 region is CASRSSQGYTF. CDR3 bases: TGTGCCAGCAGATCCTCCCAGGGCTACACCTTC. The V call is TRBV28, the J call TRBJ1-2; D is unresolved. Trimming shortened V by 6 bases and J by 8 bases, and 10 bases separated the two germline ends. Germline V lookup: CDR1 MDHEN, CDR2 SYDVKM. The CDR3 runs to 11 residues.

The rearrangement joins TRBV7-8 to TRBJ2-5; 11 positions match TRBD2. The CDR3 spans 18 residues. V gave up 4 bases and J gave up 5 bases; unmatched junction bases: 15. Per germline, CDR1 SGHVS and CDR2 FQNEAQ. DNA of the CDR3: TGTGCCAGCAGCTCTCCCCGATGGGCTAGCGGGAGGCATGAGACCCAGTACTTC. As protein: CASSSPRWASGRHETQYF.

On this clone: This sample also contains other DNA sequences that code for the same CDR3. The chain carries TRBV10-3 and TRBJ1-2; 7 positions agree with TRBD1. Per the germline V gene, CDR1 is ENHRY and CDR2 is SYGVKD. J was trimmed by 5 bases and V by 0 bases; bases with no gene match: 6. The CDR3 consists of 15 residues. As DNA, the CDR3 is TGTGCCATCAGTGAGTCAGGGGGCGCAGGTTATGGCTACACCTTC. The encoded protein is CAISESGGAGYGYTF.

The chain uses TRBV29-1 and TRBJ1-1, with D perhaps TRBD1 (5 bases). CDR1 SQVTM and CDR2 ANQGSEA come from the germline V gene. This CDR3 is built from 12 residues. The V and J ends lost 4 bases and 1 base respectively, with 7 bases between them. The CDR3 nucleotides read TGCAGCGTTGGCACAGGGAACACTGAAGCTTTCTTT. Protein sequence: CSVGTGNTEAFF.

The rearrangement joins TRBV5-1 to TRBJ1-1, with D hard to call. CDR3 length: 14 residues. V was clipped by 0 bases and J by 0 bases, with 6 bases between them. Looked up from germline, CDR1 is SGHRS and CDR2 is YFSETQ. The CDR3 sequence is CASSLDSLNTEAFF. The CDR3 nucleotides read TGCGCCAGCAGCTTGGACAGCTTGAACACTGAAGCTTTCTTT.

The chain joins TRBV20-1 to TRBJ1-3; D remains ambiguous. V was pared by 3 bases and J by 0 bases, with 9 bases between. The CDR3 loop spans 14 amino acids. Germline V gives CDR1 DFQATT, CDR2 SNEGSKA (reference sequence). The CDR3: CSASPRSSGNTIYF. The CDR3 nucleotides are TGCAGTGCTAGTCCAAGGAGCTCTGGAAACACCATATATTTT.

The genes are TRBV13 and TRBJ1-6, with D uncertain. Trimming took off 5 bases at V and 5 bases at J, with 10 bases between the two ends. The germline gives CDR1 PRHDT, CDR2 FYEKMQ (reference sequence). The CDR3 is 14 amino acids. The CDR3 DNA sequence: TGTGCCAGCAGCGTACAAGTACATAATTCACCCCTCCACTTT. This gives the protein CASSVQVHNSPLHF.

The CDR3 nucleotides read TGTGCCAGCTCACCCGGAGGGGGCACGATGGATACGCAGTATTTT. This translates into CASSPGGGTMDTQYF. The chain recombines TRBV18 with TRBJ2-3; D possibly corresponds to TRBD1 (7 bases). The CDR3 consists of 15 residues. Trimming cost V 3 bases and J 6 bases, with 16 bases left between them. Per germline, CDR1 KGHSH and CDR2 LQKENI.

The genes are TRBV5-1 and TRBJ1-1; TRBD1 matches at 9 bases. With V trimmed by 3 bases and J by 4 bases, 7 bases remained unmatched. This CDR3 comprises 15 residues. Germline V lookup: CDR1 SGHRS, CDR2 YFSETQ. The CDR3 nucleotides read TGCGCCAGCAGCTCGCGGACAGGGGAAGCCACTGAAGCTTTCTTT. This gives the protein CASSSRTGEATEAFF.

The CDR3 DNA follows: TGTGCCAGCAGAGGGACGGTCCAAGAGACCCAGTACTTC. Translating it yields CASRGTVQETQYF. The chain joins TRBV6-5 to TRBJ2-5, with D perhaps being TRBD1 or TRBD2 (5 bases each). The CDR3 extends over 13 amino acids. The V gene lost 6 bases and the J gene lost 1 base, with 9 bases spanning the gap. The germline V gene has CDR1 MNHEY and CDR2 SVGAGI.

Only one count was recorded for this clone. The chain combines TRBV5-6 with TRBJ1-5; a possible D gene is TRBD1 (5 bases). The ends were cut back, 3 bases at V and 0 bases at J, with 13 bases in the middle. Germline V gene data show CDR1 as SGHDT and CDR2 as YYEEEE. The CDR3 consists of 16 residues. The DNA of the CDR3 is TGTGCCAGCAGCTCACAGACAGACTATAGCAATCAGCCCCAGCATTTT. This sequence encodes CASSSQTDYSNQPQHF.

The V call is TRBV5-5, the J call TRBJ2-4; D is tentatively TRBD1 or TRBD2 (5 bases each). Germline V CDR1 and CDR2: SGHKS, YYEKEE (reference sequence). CDR3 length equals 14 residues. Trimming took off 0 bases at V and 6 bases at J, with 10 bases between the two ends. The CDR3 sequence: CASSLGGWGNIQYF. The CDR3 bases are TGTGCCAGCAGCTTGGGGGGGTGGGGAAACATTCAGTACTTC. Using reference TRBV5-5 and TRBJ2-4 for the parts outside the CDR3, the full variable domain is DAGVTQSPTHLIKTRGQQVTLRCSPISGHKSVSWYQQVLGQGPQFIFQYYEKEERGRGNFPDRFSARQFPNYSSELNVNALLLGDSALYLCASSLGGWGNIQYFGAGTRLSVL.

The chain combines TRBV4-2 with TRBJ2-5, with D perhaps TRBD2 (5 bases). Between the trimmed V and J ends, which lost 5 bases and 5 bases, there was a span of 15 bases. The CDR3 consists of 14 residues. CDR1 and CDR2 (germline): LGHNA, YNFKEQ. The chain's CDR3 is CASSTRGQGETQYF. In DNA form, the CDR3 reads TGTGCCAGCAGCACCCGGGGTCAAGGGGAGACCCAGTACTTC.

J is TRBJ2-1 and V is TRBV6-5; 8 positions agree with TRBD2. Trimming cost V 7 bases and J 7 bases; bases outside gene matches: 12. The CDR3 is 15 residues long. CDR1 and CDR2 from the germline V gene are MNHEY and SVGAGI. The CDR3 spells CASTGGLEGRNEQFF. In DNA form, the CDR3 reads TGTGCCAGCACCGGGGGACTAGAAGGGCGGAATGAGCAGTTCTTC.